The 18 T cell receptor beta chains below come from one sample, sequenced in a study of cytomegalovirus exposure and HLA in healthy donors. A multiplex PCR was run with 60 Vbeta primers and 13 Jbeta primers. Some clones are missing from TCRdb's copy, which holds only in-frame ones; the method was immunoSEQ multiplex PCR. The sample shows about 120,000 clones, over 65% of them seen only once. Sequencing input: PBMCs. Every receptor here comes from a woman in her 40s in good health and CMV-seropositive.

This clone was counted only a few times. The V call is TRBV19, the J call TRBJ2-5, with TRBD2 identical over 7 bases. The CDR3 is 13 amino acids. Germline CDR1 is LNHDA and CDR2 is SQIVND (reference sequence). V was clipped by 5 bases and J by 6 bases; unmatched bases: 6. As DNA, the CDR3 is TGTGCCAGTAGTGGGGAGGGTGGAAAGACCCAGTACTTC. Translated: CASSGEGGKTQYF.

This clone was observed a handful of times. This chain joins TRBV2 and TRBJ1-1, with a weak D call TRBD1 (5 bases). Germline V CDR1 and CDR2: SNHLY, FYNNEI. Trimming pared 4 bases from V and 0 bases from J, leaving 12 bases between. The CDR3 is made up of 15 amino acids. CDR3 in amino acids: CASSGRAGMNTEAFF. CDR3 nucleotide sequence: TGTGCCAGCAGTGGCCGGGCAGGGATGAACACTGAAGCTTTCTTT. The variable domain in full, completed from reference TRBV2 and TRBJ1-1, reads EPEVTQTPSHQVTQMGQEVILRCVPISNHLYFYWYRQILGQKVEFLVSFYNNEISEKSEIFDDQFSVERPDGSNFTLKIRSTKLEDSAMYFCASSGRAGMNTEAFFGQGTRLTVV.

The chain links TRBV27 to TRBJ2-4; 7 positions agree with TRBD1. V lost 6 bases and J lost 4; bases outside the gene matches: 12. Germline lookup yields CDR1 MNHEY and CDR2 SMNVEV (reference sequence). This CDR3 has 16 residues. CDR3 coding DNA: TGTGCCAGCAGACGTCAAGGGGGCCTGGAGAAAAACATTCAGTACTTC. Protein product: CASRRQGGLEKNIQYF.

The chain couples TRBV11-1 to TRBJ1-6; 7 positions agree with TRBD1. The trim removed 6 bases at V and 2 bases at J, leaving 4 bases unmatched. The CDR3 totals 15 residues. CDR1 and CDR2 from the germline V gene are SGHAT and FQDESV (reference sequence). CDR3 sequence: CASRKGQTYNSPLHF. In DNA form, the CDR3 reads TGTGCCAGCAGAAAGGGACAGACCTATAATTCACCCCTCCACTTT.

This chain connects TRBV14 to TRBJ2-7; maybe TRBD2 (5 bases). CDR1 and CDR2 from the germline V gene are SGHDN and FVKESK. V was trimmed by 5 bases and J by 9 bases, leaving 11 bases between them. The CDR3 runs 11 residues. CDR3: CASSRSGGQYF. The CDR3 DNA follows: TGTGCCAGCAGCAGGTCAGGAGGGCAGTACTTC. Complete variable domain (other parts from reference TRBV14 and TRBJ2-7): EAGVTQFPSHSVIEKGQTVTLRCDPISGHDNLYWYRRVMGKEIKFLLHFVKESKQDESGMPNNRFLAERTGGTYSTLKVQPAELEDSGVYFCASSRSGGQYFGPGTRLTVT.

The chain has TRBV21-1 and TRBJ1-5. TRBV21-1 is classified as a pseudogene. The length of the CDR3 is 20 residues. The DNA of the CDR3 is TGTGCCAGCAGCAAAGGCGGGGGGAGAGGGGGGAGTAGTGTTAGTCAGCCCCAGCATTTT. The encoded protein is CASSKGGGRGGSSVSQPQHF.

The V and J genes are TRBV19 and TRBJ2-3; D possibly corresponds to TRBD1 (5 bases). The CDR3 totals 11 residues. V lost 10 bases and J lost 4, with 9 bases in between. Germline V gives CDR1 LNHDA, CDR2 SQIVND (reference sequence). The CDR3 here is CAIRDADTQYF. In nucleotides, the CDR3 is TGTGCCATCAGGGATGCAGATACGCAGTATTTT.

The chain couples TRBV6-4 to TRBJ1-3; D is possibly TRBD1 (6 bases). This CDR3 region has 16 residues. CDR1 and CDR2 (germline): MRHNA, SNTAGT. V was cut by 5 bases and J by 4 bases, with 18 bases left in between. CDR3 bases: TGTGCCAGCAGTCAACATCAGGGGTTAAGAGGAAACACCATATATTTT. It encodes CASSQHQGLRGNTIYF.

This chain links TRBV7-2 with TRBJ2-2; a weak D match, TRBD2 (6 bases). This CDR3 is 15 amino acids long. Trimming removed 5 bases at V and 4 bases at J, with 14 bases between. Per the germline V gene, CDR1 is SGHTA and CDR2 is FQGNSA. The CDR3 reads CASSPGPGGTGELFF. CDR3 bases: TGTGCCAGCAGCCCGGGACCCGGGGGCACCGGGGAGCTGTTTTTT.

The CDR3 region is CASSYAGQGSYEQYF. The DNA of the CDR3 is TGTGCCAGCAGTTACGCGGGACAGGGCTCCTACGAGCAGTACTTC. The chain couples TRBV6-6 to TRBJ2-5; 9 positions agree with TRBD1. The J call may not be correct, given that the DNA end is closer to TRBJ2-7. The CDR3 sequence is 15 residues long. Germline assignment: CDR1 MNHNY and CDR2 SVGAGI (reference sequence).

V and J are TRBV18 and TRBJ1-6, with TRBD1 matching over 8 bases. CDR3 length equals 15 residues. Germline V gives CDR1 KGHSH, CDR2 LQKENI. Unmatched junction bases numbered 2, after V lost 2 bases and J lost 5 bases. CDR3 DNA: TGTGCCAGCTCACCATGGACAGGGAATAATTCACCCCTCCACTTT. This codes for CASSPWTGNNSPLHF.

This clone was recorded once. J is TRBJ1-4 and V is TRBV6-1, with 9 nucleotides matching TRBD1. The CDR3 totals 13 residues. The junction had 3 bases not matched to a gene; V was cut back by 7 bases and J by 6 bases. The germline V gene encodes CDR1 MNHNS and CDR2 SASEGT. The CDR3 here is CASNRDRDEKLFF. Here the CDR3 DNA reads TGTGCCAGCAACCGGGACAGGGATGAAAAACTGTTTTTT.

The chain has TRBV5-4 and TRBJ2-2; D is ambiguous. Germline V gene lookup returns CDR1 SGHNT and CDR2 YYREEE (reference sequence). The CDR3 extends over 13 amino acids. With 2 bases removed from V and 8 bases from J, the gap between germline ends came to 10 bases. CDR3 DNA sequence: TGTGCCAGCAGCTTTGACCGAGGAGGGGAGCTGTTTTTT. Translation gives CASSFDRGGELFF.

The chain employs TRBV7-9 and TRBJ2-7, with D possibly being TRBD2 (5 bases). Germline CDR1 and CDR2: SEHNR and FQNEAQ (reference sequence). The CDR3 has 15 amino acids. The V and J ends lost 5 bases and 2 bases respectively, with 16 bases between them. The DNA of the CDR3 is TGTGCCAGCAGCCCCCCCGGAGGTTGGACCTACGAGCAGTACTTC. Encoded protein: CASSPPGGWTYEQYF.

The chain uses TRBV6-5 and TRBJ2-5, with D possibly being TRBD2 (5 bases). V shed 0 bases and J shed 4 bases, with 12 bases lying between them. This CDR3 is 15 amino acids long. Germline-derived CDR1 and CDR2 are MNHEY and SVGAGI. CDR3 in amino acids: CASSYSMLARETQYF. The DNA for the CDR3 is TGTGCCAGCAGTTACTCGATGCTAGCTCGAGAGACCCAGTACTTC.

The CDR3 bases are TGTGCCAGCAGCCAAGGGGGGACTAGCGGGATTGGGGCCAACGTCCTGACTTTC. Translating it yields CASSQGGTSGIGANVLTF. The chain recombines TRBV4-2 with TRBJ2-6; 13 bases line up with TRBD2. Trimming cost V 1 base and J 3 bases; bases outside gene matches: 3. The germline V gene has CDR1 LGHNA and CDR2 YNFKEQ. This CDR3 has 18 amino acids.

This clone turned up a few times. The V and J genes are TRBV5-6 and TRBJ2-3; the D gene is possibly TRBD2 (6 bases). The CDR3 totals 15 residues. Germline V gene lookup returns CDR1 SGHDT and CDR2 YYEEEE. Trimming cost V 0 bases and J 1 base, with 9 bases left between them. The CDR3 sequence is CASSLGGVGTDTQYF. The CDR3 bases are TGTGCCAGCAGCTTGGGGGGGGTAGGCACAGATACGCAGTATTTT.

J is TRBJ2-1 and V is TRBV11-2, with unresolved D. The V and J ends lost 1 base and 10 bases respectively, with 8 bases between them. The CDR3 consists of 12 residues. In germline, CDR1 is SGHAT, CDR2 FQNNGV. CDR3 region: CASSLGQGEQFF. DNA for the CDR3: TGTGCCAGCAGCTTAGGACAAGGAGAGCAGTTCTTC.